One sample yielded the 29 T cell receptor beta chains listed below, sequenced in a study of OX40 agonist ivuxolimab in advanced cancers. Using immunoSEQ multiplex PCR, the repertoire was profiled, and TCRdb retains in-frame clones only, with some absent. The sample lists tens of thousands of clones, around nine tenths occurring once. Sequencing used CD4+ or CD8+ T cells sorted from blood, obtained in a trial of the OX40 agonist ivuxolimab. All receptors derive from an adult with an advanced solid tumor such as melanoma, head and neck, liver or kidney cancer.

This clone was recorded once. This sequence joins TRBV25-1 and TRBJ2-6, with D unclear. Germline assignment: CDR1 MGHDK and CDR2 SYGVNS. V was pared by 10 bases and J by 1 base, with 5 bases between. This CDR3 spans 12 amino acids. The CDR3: CAIQSGANVLTF. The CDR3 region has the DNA TGTGCCATCCAATCTGGGGCCAACGTCCTGACTTTC.

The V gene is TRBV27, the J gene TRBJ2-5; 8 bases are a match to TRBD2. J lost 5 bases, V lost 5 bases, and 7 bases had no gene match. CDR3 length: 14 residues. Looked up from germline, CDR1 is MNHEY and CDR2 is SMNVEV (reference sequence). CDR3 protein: CASSGGGRTETQYF. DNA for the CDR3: TGTGCCAGCAGTGGGGGCGGGAGGACGGAGACCCAGTACTTC.

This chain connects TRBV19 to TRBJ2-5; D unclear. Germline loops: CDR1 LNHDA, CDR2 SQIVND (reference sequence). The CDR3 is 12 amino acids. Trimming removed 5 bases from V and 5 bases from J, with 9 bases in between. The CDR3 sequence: CASSHRGETQYF. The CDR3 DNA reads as TGTGCCAGTAGTCACAGAGGCGAGACCCAGTACTTC.

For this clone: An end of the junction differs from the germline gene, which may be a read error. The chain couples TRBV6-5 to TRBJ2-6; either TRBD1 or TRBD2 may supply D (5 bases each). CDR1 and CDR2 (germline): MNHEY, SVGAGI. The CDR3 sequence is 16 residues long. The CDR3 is CTSSYSGGSGANVLTF. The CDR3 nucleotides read TGTACCAGCAGTTACTCTGGGGGAAGCGGGGCCAACGTCCTGACTTTC.

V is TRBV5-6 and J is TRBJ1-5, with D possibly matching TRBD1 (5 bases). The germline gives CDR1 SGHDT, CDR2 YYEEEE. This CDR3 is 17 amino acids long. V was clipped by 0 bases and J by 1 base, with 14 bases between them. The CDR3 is CASSLAGGGMSNQPQHF. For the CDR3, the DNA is TGTGCCAGCAGCTTGGCTGGGGGGGGTATGAGCAATCAGCCCCAGCATTTT.

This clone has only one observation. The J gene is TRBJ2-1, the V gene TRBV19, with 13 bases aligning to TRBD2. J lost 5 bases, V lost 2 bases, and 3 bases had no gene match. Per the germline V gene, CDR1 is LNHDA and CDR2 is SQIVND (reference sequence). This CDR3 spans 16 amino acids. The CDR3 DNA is TGTGCCAGTAGTATAAGGGGACTAGCGGGACACAATGAGCAGTTCTTC. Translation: CASSIRGLAGHNEQFF.

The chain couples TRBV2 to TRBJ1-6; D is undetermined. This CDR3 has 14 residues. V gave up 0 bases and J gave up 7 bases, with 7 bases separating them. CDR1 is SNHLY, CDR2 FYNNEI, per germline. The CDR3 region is CASSEARGNSPLHF. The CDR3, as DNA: TGTGCCAGCAGTGAAGCGAGAGGGAATTCACCCCTCCACTTT.

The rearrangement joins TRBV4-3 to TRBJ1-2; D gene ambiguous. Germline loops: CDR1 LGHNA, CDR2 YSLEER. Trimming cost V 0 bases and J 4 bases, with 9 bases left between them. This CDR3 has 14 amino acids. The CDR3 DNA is TGCGCCAGCAGCCAAGAACGGGGTAGCTATGGCTACACCTTC. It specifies CASSQERGSYGYTF.

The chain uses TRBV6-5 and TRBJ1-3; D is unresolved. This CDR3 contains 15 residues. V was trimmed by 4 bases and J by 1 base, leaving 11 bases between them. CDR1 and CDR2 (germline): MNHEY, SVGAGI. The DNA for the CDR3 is TGTGCCAGCAGTTTCGACGGAGTATCTGGAAACACCATATATTTT. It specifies CASSFDGVSGNTIYF.

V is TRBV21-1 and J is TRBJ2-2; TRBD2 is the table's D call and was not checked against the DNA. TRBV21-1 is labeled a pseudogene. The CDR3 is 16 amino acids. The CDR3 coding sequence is TGTGCCAGCAGCAAAGGTGAGTCTGCGAACACCGGGGAGCTGTTTTTT. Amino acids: CASSKGESANTGELFF.

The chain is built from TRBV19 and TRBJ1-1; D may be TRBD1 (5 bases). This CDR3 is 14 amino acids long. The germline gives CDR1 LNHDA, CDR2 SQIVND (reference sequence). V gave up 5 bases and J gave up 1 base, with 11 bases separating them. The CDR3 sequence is CASSDTGRNTEAFF. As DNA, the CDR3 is TGTGCCAGTAGTGACACAGGTCGGAACACTGAAGCTTTCTTT.

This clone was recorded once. The CDR3: CASSRRGVREQFF. In nucleotides, the CDR3 is TGTGCCAGCAGCAGAAGGGGGGTCAGAGAGCAGTTCTTC. J is TRBJ2-1 and V is TRBV6-5, with D possibly called TRBD1 or TRBD2 (6 bases each). V lost 6 bases, J lost 10 bases, and 16 bases lay in between. There are 13 residues in the CDR3. Per the germline V gene, CDR1 is MNHEY and CDR2 is SVGAGI.

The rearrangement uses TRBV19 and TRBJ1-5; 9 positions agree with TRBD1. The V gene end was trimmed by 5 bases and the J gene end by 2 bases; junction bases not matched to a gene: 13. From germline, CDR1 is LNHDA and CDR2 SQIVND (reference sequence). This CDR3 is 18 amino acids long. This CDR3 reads CASSARDRASLGNQPQHF. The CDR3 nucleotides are TGTGCCAGTAGTGCCAGGGACAGGGCTTCGTTAGGCAATCAGCCCCAGCATTTT.

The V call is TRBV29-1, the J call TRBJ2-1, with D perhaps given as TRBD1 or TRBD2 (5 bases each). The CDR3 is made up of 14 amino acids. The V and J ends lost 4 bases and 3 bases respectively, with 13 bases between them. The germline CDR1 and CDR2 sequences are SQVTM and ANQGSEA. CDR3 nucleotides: TGCAGCGTTGTTCTGAAGGGACGCTACAATGAGCAGTTCTTC. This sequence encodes CSVVLKGRYNEQFF.

The CDR3 sequence is CASSLGLVAGAADTQYF. The CDR3 DNA follows: TGCGCCAGCAGCTTGGGGCTAGTAGCGGGGGCAGCAGATACGCAGTATTTT. The V gene is TRBV5-1, the J gene TRBJ2-3; 9 bases align to TRBD2. CDR3 length: 17 residues. V was pared by 0 bases and J by 4 bases, with 9 bases of the junction left unmatched. Germline loops: CDR1 SGHRS, CDR2 YFSETQ.

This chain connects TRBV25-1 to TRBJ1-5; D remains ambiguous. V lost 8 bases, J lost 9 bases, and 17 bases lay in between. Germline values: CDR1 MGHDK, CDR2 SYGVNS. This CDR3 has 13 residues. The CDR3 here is CASSSGGLAPQHF. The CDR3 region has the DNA TGTGCCAGCTCCTCGGGAGGATTGGCGCCCCAGCATTTT.

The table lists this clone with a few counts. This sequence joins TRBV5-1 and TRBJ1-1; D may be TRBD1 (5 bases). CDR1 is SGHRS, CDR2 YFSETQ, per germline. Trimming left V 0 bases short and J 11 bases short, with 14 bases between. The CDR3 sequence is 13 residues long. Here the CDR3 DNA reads TGCGCCAGCAGCTTGGAGGCAGGGTCGGGGGCTTTCTTT. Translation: CASSLEAGSGAFF.

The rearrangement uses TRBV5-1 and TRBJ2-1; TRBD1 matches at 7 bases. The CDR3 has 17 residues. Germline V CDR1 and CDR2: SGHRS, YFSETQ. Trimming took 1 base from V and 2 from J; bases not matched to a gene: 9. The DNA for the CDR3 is TGCGCCAGCAGCTTGTTCATGGACAGGTCCCCCTACAATGAGCAGTTCTTC. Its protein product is CASSLFMDRSPYNEQFF.

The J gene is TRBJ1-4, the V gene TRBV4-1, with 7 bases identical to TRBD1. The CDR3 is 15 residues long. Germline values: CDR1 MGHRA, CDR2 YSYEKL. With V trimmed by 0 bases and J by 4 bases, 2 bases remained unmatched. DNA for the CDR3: TGCGCCAGCAGCCAAGATCAGGGGGGTAATGAAAAACTGTTTTTT. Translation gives CASSQDQGGNEKLFF.

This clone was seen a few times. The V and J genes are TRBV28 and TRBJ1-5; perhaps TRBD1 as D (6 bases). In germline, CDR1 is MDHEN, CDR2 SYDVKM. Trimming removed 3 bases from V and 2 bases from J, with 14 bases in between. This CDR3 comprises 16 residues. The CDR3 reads CASSFMGHGGNQPQHF. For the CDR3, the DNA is TGTGCCAGCAGTTTTATGGGACATGGGGGCAATCAGCCCCAGCATTTT.

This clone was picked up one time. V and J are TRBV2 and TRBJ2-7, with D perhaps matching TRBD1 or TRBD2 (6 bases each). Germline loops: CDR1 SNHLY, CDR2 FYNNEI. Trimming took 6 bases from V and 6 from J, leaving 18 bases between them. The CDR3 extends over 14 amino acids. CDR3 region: CASSGGGRDGEQYF. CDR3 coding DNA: TGTGCCAGCAGCGGGGGCGGGCGGGATGGCGAGCAGTACTTC.

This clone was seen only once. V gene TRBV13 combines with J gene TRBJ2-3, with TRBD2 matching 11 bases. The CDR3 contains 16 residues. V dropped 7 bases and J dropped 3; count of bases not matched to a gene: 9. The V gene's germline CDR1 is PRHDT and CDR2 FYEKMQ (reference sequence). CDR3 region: CASTVAGTSGTDTQYF. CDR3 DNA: TGTGCCAGCACAGTGGCCGGGACTAGCGGTACAGATACGCAGTATTTT.

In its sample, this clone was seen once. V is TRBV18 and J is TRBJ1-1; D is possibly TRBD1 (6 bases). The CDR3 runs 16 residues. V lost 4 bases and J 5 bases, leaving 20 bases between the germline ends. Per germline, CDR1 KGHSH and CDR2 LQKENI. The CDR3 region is CASSQEETGPGTEAFF. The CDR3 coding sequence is TGTGCCAGCTCACAGGAAGAAACAGGGCCGGGTACTGAAGCTTTCTTT. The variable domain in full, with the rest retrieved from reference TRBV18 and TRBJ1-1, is NAGVMQNPRHLVRRRGQEARLRCSPMKGHSHVYWYRQLPEEGLKFMVYLQKENIIDESGMPKERFSAEFPKEGPSILRIQQVVRGDSAAYFCASSQEETGPGTEAFFGQGTRLTVV.

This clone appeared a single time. In DNA form, the CDR3 reads TGTGCCAGCAGTAAGGACAATGAGCAGTTCTTC. Its protein is CASSKDNEQFF. The chain is built from TRBV25-1 and TRBJ2-1; the D is unclear. The CDR3 length is 11 residues. Germline assignment: CDR1 MGHDK and CDR2 SYGVNS. The V gene lost 5 bases and the J gene lost 5 bases, with 4 bases spanning the gap.

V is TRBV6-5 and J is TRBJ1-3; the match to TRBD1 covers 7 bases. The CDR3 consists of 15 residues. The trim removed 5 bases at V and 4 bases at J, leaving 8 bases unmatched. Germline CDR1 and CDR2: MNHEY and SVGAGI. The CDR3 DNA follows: TGTGCCAGCAGTCTAAGACAGGGAATCGGAAACACCATATATTTT. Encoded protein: CASSLRQGIGNTIYF.

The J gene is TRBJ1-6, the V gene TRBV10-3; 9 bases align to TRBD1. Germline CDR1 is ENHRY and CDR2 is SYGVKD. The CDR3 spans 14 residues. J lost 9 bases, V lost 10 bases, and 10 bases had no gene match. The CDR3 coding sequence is TGTGCCACCAACCCGGGACAGGGATTTTCACCCCTCCACTTT. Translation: CATNPGQGFSPLHF.

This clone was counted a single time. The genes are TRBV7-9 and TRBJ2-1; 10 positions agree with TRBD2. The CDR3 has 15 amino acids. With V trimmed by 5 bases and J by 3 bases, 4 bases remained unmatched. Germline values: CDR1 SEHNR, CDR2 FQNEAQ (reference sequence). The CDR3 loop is CASSKRLAGYNEQFF. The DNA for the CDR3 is TGTGCCAGCAGCAAACGACTAGCGGGCTACAATGAGCAGTTCTTC. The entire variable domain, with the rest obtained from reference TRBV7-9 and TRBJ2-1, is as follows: DTGVSQNPRHKITKRGQNVTFRCDPISEHNRLYWYRQTLGQGPEFLTYFQNEAQLEKSRLLSDRFSAERPKGSFSTLEIQRTEQGDSAMYLCASSKRLAGYNEQFFGPGTRLTVL.

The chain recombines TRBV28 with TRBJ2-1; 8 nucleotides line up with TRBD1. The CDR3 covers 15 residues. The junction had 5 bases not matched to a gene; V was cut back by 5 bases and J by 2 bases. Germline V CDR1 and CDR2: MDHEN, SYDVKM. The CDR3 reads CASSRTGSAYNEQFF. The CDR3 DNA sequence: TGTGCCAGCAGTAGGACAGGGTCCGCCTACAATGAGCAGTTCTTC.

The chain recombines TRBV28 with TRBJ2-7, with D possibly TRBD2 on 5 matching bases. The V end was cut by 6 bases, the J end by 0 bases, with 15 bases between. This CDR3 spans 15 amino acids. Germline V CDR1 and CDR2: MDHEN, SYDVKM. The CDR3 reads CASSPAGRNSYEQYF. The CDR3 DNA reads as TGTGCCAGCAGCCCCGCGGGCCGGAACTCCTACGAGCAGTACTTC. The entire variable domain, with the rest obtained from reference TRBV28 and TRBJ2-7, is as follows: DVKVTQSSRYLVKRTGEKVFLECVQDMDHENMFWYRQDPGLGLRLIYFSYDVKMKEKGDIPEGYSVSREKKERFSLILESASTNQTSMYLCASSPAGRNSYEQYFGPGTRLTVT.